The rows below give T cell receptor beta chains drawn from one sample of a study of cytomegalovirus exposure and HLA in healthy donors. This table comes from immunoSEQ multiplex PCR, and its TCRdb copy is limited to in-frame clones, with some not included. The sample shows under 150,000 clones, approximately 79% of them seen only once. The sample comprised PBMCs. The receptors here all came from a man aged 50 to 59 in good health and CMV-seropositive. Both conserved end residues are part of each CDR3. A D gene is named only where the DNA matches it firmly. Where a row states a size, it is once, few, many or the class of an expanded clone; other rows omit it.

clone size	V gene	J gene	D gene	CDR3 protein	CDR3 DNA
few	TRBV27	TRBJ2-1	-	CASSSSTESYNEQFF	TGTGCCAGCAGTTCCTCGACAGAGTCCTACAATGAGCAGTTCTTC
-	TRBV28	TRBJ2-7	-	CASSRWGDTSGEQYF	TGTGCCAGCAGCCGATGGGGCGACACCTCAGGGGAGCAGTACTTC
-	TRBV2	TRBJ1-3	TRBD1	CASSTGTVSGNTIYF	TGTGCCAGCAGCACCGGGACAGTCTCTGGAAACACCATATATTTT
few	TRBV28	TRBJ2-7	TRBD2	CASSDPFLTSGVYEQYF	TGTGCCAGCAGTGATCCCTTCTTGACTAGCGGGGTCTACGAGCAGTACTTC
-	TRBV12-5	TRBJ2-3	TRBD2	CASGLIGGSRDTQYF	TGTGCTAGTGGTTTGATAGGCGGGAGTAGAGATACGCAGTATTTT
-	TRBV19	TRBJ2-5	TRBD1	CASSAWTGGEETQYF	TGTGCCAGTAGTGCCTGGACAGGGGGCGAAGAGACCCAGTACTTC
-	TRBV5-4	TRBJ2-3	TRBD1	CASRVDRGRDTQYF	TGTGCCAGCAGAGTTGACAGGGGGAGGGATACGCAGTATTTT
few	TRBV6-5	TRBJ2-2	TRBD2	CASSGLAGTGELFF	TGTGCCAGCAGTGGACTAGCAGGCACCGGGGAGCTGTTTTTT
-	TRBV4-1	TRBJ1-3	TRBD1	CASSQGVGQGIGPGNTIYF	TGCGCCAGCAGCCAAGGGGTTGGACAGGGAATAGGGCCTGGAAACACCATATATTTT
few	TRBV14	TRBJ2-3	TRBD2	CASSQEGQRGRTDTQYF	TGTGCCAGCAGCCAAGAGGGGCAGCGGGGCCGCACAGATACGCAGTATTTT
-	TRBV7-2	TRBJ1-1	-	CASSLGGMNTEAFF	TGTGCCAGCAGCTTAGGAGGTATGAACACTGAAGCTTTCTTT
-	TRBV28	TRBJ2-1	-	CASSSRGAEKYNEQFF	TGTGCCAGCAGTTCCCGGGGAGCAGAAAAATACAATGAGCAGTTCTTC
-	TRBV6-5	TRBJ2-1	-	CASSYSMANNEQFF	TGTGCCAGCAGTTACTCGATGGCAAACAATGAGCAGTTCTTC
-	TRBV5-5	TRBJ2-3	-	CASTHRGEGTDTQYF	TGTGCCAGCACACACCGGGGAGAAGGGACAGATACGCAGTATTTT
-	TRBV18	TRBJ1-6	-	CASSPSRGNSPLHF	TGTGCCAGCTCACCATCGAGGGGGAATTCACCCCTCCACTTT
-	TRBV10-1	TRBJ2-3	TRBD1	CASSGSPVDRRDTQYF	TGCGCCAGCAGTGGGTCTCCCGTGGACAGGCGAGATACGCAGTATTTT
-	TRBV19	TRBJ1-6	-	CASSFDLRSSYNSPLHF	TGTGCCAGTAGCTTCGATCTGAGGAGCTCCTATAATTCACCCCTCCACTTT
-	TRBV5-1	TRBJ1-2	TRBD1	CASSLGQGSVEGYTF	TGCGCCAGCAGCCTGGGACAGGGTTCGGTTGAGGGCTACACCTTC
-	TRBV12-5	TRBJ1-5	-	CASGTGNSNQPQHF	TGTGCTAGTGGTACAGGGAATAGCAATCAGCCCCAGCATTTT
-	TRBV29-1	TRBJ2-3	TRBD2	CSVLAGGTSTDTQYF	TGCAGCGTACTAGCGGGAGGTACAAGCACAGATACGCAGTATTTT
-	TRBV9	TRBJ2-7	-	CASSVGIGRMYEQYF	TGTGCCAGCAGCGTAGGAATAGGGAGAATGTACGAGCAGTACTTC
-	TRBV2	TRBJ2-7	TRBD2	CASSYSGGYEQYF	TGTGCCAGCAGTTATAGCGGGGGGTACGAGCAGTACTTC
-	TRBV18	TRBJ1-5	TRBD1	CASSPSRTGHAPQHF	TGTGCCAGCTCACCTTCTCGGACAGGGCATGCCCCCCAGCATTTT
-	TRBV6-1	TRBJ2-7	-	CASSDRTGHEQYF	TGTGCCAGCAGTGACCGTACAGGCCACGAGCAGTACTTC
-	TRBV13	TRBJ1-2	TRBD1	CASSFQLGQGETYGYTF	TGTGCCAGCAGCTTTCAACTCGGACAGGGGGAGACCTATGGCTACACCTTC
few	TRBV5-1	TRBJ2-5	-	CASSLGAGSGETQYF	TGCGCCAGCAGCTTGGGCGCGGGGTCTGGGGAGACCCAGTACTTC
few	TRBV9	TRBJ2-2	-	CASSGPQGRTGELFF	TGTGCCAGCAGCGGCCCCCAGGGTCGCACCGGGGAGCTGTTTTTT